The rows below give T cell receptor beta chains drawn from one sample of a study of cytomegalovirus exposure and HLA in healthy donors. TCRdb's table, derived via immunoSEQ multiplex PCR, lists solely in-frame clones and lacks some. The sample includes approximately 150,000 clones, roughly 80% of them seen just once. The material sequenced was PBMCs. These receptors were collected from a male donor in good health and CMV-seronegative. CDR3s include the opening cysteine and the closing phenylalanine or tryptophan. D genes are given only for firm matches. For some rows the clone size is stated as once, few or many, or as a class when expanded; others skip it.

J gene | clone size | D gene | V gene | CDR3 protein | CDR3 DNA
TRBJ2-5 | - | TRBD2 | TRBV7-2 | CASSLASSGDLFSQYF | TGTGCCAGCAGCTTAGCCTCTAGCGGGGACCTTTTCAGCCAGTACTTC
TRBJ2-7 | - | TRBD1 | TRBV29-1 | CSGRKQGDSHEQYF | TGCAGCGGTCGAAAGCAGGGGGATTCCCACGAGCAGTACTTC
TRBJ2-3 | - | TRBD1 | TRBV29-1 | CSVEVGTGAVRTSTDTQYF | TGCAGCGTTGAAGTCGGGACAGGGGCCGTGCGGACTAGCACAGATACGCAGTATTTT
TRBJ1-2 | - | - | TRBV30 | CAWIGTGGYTF | TGTGCCTGGATAGGGACTGGTGGCTACACCTTC
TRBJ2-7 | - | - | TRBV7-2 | CASSSYYEQYF | TGTGCCAGCAGCTCCTACTACGAGCAGTACTTC
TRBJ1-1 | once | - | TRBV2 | CASSVPVNTEAFF | TGTGCCAGCAGTGTTCCGGTGAACACTGAAGCTTTCTTT
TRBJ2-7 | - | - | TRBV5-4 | CASSFQGTYEQYF | TGTGCCAGCAGCTTCCAGGGTACCTACGAGCAGTACTTC
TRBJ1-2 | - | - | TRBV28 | CATLREGYGYTF | TGTGCCACCCTCCGGGAAGGCTATGGCTACACCTTC
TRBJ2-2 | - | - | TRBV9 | CASSPRQSNTGELFF | TGTGCCAGCAGCCCCCGACAGTCGAACACCGGGGAGCTGTTTTTT
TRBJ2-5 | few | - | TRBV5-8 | CASSLGVPQYF | TGTGCCAGCAGCTTAGGGGTCCCGCAGTACTTC
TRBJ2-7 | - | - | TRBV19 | CASSMKKGDTYEQYF | TGTGCCAGTAGTATGAAAAAGGGGGATACCTACGAGCAGTACTTC
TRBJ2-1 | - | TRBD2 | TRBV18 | CASSPPGSGARYNEQFF | TGTGCCAGCTCACCACCGGGTAGCGGGGCCCGTTACAATGAGCAGTTCTTC
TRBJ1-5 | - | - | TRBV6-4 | CASSDSGQVLYSNQPQHF | TGTGCCAGCAGTGACTCGGGGCAGGTTCTTTATAGCAATCAGCCCCAGCATTTT
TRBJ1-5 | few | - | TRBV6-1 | CASSEPSYSNQPQHF | TGTGCCAGCAGTGAACCCAGTTATAGCAATCAGCCCCAGCATTTT
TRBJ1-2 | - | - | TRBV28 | CASSSPPAGGYGYTF | TGTGCCAGCAGTTCCCCCCCCGCGGGAGGCTATGGCTACACCTTC
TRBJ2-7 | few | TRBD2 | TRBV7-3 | CASSNIAGESYEQYF | TGTGCCAGCAGCAACATAGCGGGAGAGTCCTACGAGCAGTACTTC
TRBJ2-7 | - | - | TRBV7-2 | CPTTRFGSSYEQYF | TGCCCGACAACGAGGTTTGGGAGCTCCTACGAGCAGTACTTC
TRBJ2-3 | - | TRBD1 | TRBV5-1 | CASSFGGTGADTQYF | TGCGCCAGCAGCTTCGGAGGGACAGGGGCAGATACGCAGTATTTT
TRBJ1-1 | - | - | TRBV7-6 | CASSLEPGISTEAFF | TGTGCCAGCAGCTTAGAACCAGGGATATCGACGGAGGCTTTCTTT
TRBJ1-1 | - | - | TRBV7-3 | CASSLFGGGNTEAFF | TGTGCCAGCAGCTTGTTTGGGGGAGGGAACACTGAAGCTTTCTTT
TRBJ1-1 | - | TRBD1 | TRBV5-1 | CASSAGTGLEAFF | TGCGCCAGCAGCGCCGGGACAGGGCTTGAAGCTTTCTTT
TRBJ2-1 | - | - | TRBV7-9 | CASSSVTSSYNEQFF | TGTGCCAGCAGCTCAGTGACTAGCTCCTACAATGAGCAGTTCTTC
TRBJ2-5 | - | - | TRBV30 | CACTGYQETQYF | TGTGCCTGCACGGGGTACCAAGAGACCCAGTACTTC
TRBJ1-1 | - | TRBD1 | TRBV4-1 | CASSRVGGADRAFF | TGCGCCAGCAGCCGGGTAGGGGGCGCGGATCGAGCTTTCTTT
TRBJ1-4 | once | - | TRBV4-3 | CASSQEGGVHEKLFF | TGCGCCAGCAGCCAAGAGGGAGGGGTTCATGAAAAACTGTTTTTT
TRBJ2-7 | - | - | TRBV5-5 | CASSLEGQEGF | TGTGCCAGCAGCTTGGAAGGACAGGAGGGATTC
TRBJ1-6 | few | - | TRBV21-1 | CASSKVPGGGFRSPLHF | TGTGCCAGCAGCAAAGTCCCTGGAGGGGGCTTTAGATCACCCCTCCACTTT
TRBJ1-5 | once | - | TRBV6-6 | CASSYSNQASNQPQHF | TGTGCCAGCAGTTACTCGAACCAGGCGAGCAATCAGCCCCAGCATTTT
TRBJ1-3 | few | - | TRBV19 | CASQLSNTIYF | TGTGCCAGCCAGTTGTCGAACACCATATATTTT
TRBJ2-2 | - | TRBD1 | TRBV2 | CASHQGTANTGELFF | TGTGCCAGTCACCAAGGGACAGCCAACACCGGGGAGCTGTTTTTT
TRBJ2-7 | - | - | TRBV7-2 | CASSFWGSSYEQYF | TGTGCCAGCAGCTTCTGGGGCAGCTCCTACGAGCAGTACTTC
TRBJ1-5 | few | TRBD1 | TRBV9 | CASSPGDRGLEQPQHF | TGTGCCAGCAGCCCCGGGGACAGGGGTTTAGAACAGCCCCAGCATTTT
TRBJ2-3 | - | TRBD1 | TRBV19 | CASSQSDRYAYF | TGTGCCAGTAGCCAATCGGACAGGTATGCGTATTTT
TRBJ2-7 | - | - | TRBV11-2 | CASSLDQDYGEQYF | TGTGCCAGCAGCTTAGATCAGGACTATGGCGAGCAGTACTTC
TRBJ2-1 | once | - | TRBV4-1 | CASSRGAQGTDEQFF | TGCGCCAGCAGCCGGGGCGCACAGGGAACGGATGAGCAGTTCTTC
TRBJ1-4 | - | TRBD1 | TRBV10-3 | CAIRGSDRASEKLFF | TGTGCCATCAGAGGGTCGGACAGGGCGAGTGAAAAACTGTTTTTT
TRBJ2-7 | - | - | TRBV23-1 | CASNNTYEQYF | TGCGCCAGCAATAACACCTACGAGCAGTACTTC